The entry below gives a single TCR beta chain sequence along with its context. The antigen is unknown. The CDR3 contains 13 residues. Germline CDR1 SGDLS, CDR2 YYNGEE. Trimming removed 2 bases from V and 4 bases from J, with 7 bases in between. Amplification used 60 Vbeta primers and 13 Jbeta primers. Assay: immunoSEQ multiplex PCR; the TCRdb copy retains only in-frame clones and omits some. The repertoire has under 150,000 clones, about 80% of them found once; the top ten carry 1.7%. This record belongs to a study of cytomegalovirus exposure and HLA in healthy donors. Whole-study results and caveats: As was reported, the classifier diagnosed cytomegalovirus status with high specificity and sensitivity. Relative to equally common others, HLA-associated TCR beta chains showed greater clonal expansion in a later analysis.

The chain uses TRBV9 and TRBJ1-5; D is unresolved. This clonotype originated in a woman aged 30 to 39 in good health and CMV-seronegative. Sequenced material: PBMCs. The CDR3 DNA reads TGTGCCAGCAGCGTCTCGGGTAATCAGCCCCAGCATTTT. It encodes CASSVSGNQPQHF.